Listed below are T cell receptor beta chains from one sample, sequenced in a study of patients and donors after allogeneic stem cell transplantation. A single record per CDR3 protein comes from TCRdb applying MiXCR to the RT-PCR reads. The profile shows a few hundred thousand distinct CDR3 sequences, over 30% of them singletons. The specimen was blood, either unsorted or a sorted T cell fraction (not recorded which). The source is a human donor who was either an allogeneic HSCT recipient or a stem cell or donor lymphocyte infusion donor (not recorded which). It is not recorded whose cells these are; they may come from a transplant donor. CDR3s include the opening cysteine and the closing phenylalanine or tryptophan. The D gene is left open where the match is weak. Clone size is given for some rows only: seen once, a few or many times, or a class if the clone is expanded.

>TRBV4-1|TRBD1|.|16|TRBJ1-2
TGCGCCAGCAGCCAAGATCGGACAGGGGCAAACTATGGCTACACCTTC
CASSQDRTGANYGYTF
>TRBV11-2|TRBD2|.|15|TRBJ2-1
TGTGCCAGCATCCCCCTAGCGGGGGGGCATAATGAGCAGTTCTTC
CASIPLAGGHNEQFF
>TRBV7-2|.|few|15|TRBJ1-2
TGTGCCAGCAGCCCCTTCGCTTGGGGGAACTATGGCTACACCTTC
CASSPFAWGNYGYTF
>TRBV7-9|.|.|14|TRBJ2-2
TGTGCCAGCAGCCTAAGTGCGGGAACCGGGGAGCTGTTTTTT
CASSLSAGTGELFF
>TRBV7-2|.|.|15|TRBJ1-1
TGTGCCAGCAGCTTATTGTGGGGAGCGAACACTGAAGCTTTCTTT
CASSLLWGANTEAFF
>TRBV5-1|.|few|15|TRBJ1-6
TGCGCCAGCAGCTTGGTGGCCGGGAGCAATTCACCCCTCCACTTT
CASSLVAGSNSPLHF
>TRBV5-1|.|few|13|TRBJ2-7
TGCGCCAGCAGCCAATACGGCAACTGGGAGCAGTACTTC
CASSQYGNWEQYF
>TRBV27|.|.|13|TRBJ1-2
TGTGCCAGCAGTTTAGGAGGAGGGAATGGCTACACCTTC
CASSLGGGNGYTF
>TRBV5-1|TRBD1|few|14|TRBJ2-1
TGCGCCAGCAGCAGGGACAGGGACCGCGGTGAGCAGTTCTTC
CASSRDRDRGEQFF
>TRBV12-3/TRBV12-4|.|once|14|TRBJ2-1
TGTGCCAGCAGTTTGATGGGGGGCGGGAATGAGCAGTTCTTC
CASSLMGGGNEQFF
>TRBV5-1|.|.|14|TRBJ1-1
TGCGCCAGCACCGGGGGACCACGGAACACTGAAGCTTTCTTT
CASTGGPRNTEAFF
>TRBV27|.|.|15|TRBJ2-5
TGTGCCAGCAGTTTAACCGCCACGTTTCAAGAGACCCAGTACTTC
CASSLTATFQETQYF
>TRBV9|.|.|15|TRBJ1-4
TGTGCCAGCAGCGTAGATGGGCGCCCCGAAAAACTGCTGTTTTTT
CASSVDGRPEKLLFF
>TRBV27|TRBD2|few|13|TRBJ2-7
TGTGCCAGCAGTTTATCCGGGACTATGAAGCAGTACTTC
CASSLSGTMKQYF
>TRBV6-2/TRBV6-3|.|.|14|TRBJ1-1
TGTGCCAGCAGTTACGGCTCCTACACCGAGGGATCTTTCTTT
CASSYGSYTEGSFF
>TRBV6-1|.|.|11|TRBJ2-7
TGTGCCACCAAAATCTCCTACGAGCAGTACTTC
CATKISYEQYF
>TRBV6-5|.|few|15|TRBJ1-5
TGTGCCAGCAGAAGTGGAGGGTATAGCAATCAGCCCCAGCATTTT
CASRSGGYSNQPQHF
>TRBV4-1|.|.|15|TRBJ2-4
TGCGCCAGCAGCCAAGAGCCCCCAGGGGAAAACATTCAGTACTTC
CASSQEPPGENIQYF
>TRBV15|.|.|13|TRBJ1-1
TGTGCCACCAGCAGCACCCCAGGGGCTGAAGCTTTCTTT
CATSSTPGAEAFF
>TRBV6-5|.|few|12|TRBJ2-2
TGTGCCAGCACCGGTGGCACCGGGGAGCTGTTTTTT
CASTGGTGELFF
>TRBV29-1|.|.|13|TRBJ1-1
TGCAGCGTTGAATGGTTGGCGAACACTGAAGCTTTCTTT
CSVEWLANTEAFF
>TRBV20-1|TRBD1|few|13|TRBJ1-1
TGCAGTGCTCCAACCCCAGGGGGCACTGAAGCTTTCTTT
CSAPTPGGTEAFF
>TRBV29-1|TRBD2|.|13|TRBJ2-3
TGCAGCGCTCTCACGGGGGGGGCAGATACGCAGTATTTT
CSALTGGADTQYF